The 30 T cell receptor beta chains below all came from one sample that was sequenced in a study of T cells in Graves' hyperthyroidism and ophthalmopathy. TCR beta CDR3 region amplification was performed from RNA transcripts. The HTBI set primed first-round TCR CDR3 RT-PCR. TCRdb re-analysed the multiplex PCR reads in MiXCR, keeping a single row per CDR3 protein. This sample yields about 250,000 distinct CDR3 sequences, of which around 26% are seen a single time; approximately 35% belongs to the top ten. Material for sequencing was blood. All receptors come from a woman aged 40 to 55 with Graves' ophthalmopathy.

In this sample, this clonotype turned up many times. J is TRBJ2-2 and V is TRBV11-3; 10 bases match TRBD1. Germline CDR1 and CDR2: SGHNT and YENEEA. The trim removed 6 bases at V and 4 bases at J, leaving 8 bases unmatched. CDR3 length equals 16 residues. CDR3 coding DNA: TGTGCCAGCAGGAATCGACAGGGGGCGAGCACCGGGGAGCTGTTTTTT. Translation: CASRNRQGASTGELFF.

This clonotype was detected ten times or more. The CDR3 DNA reads as TGTGCCAGCAGGTCGCGGCCCTTAGGGGAGACCCAGTACTTC. Protein product: CASRSRPLGETQYF. V gene TRBV27 combines with J gene TRBJ2-5; D uncertain. The length of the CDR3 is 14 residues. Trimming stripped 6 bases from V and 5 bases from J, with 16 bases between. Germline V gene lookup returns CDR1 MNHEY and CDR2 SMNVEV (reference sequence).

This clonotype has a count of ten or more. This sequence joins TRBV28 and TRBJ2-7; weak D call: TRBD2 (5 bases). The V gene lost 5 bases and the J gene lost 4 bases, with 21 bases spanning the gap. The germline CDR1 and CDR2 sequences are MDHEN and SYDVKM. This CDR3 has 16 residues. The CDR3 nucleotides read TGTGCCAGCAGTCTCCCCTCTTGGGCGGGCGCATACGAGCAGTACTTC. Its protein product is CASSLPSWAGAYEQYF.

About this clonotype: A clone one base away is much larger, so this may be a read error. A read error is likely, as this CDR3 ends without the conserved phenylalanine or tryptophan. J is TRBJ2-7 and V is TRBV5-8; no clear D gene. Looked up from germline, CDR1 is SGHTS and CDR2 is YDEGEE. The CDR3 covers 13 residues. V was clipped by 7 bases and J by 2 bases, with 13 bases between them. CDR3 sequence reads: CASSHGDAYEQYL. CDR3 sequence (DNA): TGTGCCAGCTCACACGGAGACGCCTACGAGCAGTACCTC.

This chain connects TRBV12-3 or TRBV12-4 to TRBJ2-5, with D uncertain. The V gene lost 1 base and the J gene lost 2 bases, with 8 bases spanning the gap. The CDR3 has 14 amino acids. As DNA, the CDR3 is TGTGCCAGCAGTTTAGGCGGCCGACAAGAGACCCAGTACTTC. Its translation: CASSLGGRQETQYF.

This clonotype was counted many times. The chain recombines TRBV7-3 with TRBJ2-3; possibly TRBD1 for D (5 bases). The CDR3 is made up of 15 amino acids. From germline, CDR1 is SGHTA and CDR2 FQGTGA. Deletions cut 4 bases from V and 2 bases from J, with 13 bases between. In DNA, the CDR3 is TGTGCCAGCAGCTCCTTGCTAGGGGACACAGATACGCAGTATTTT. Its protein product is CASSSLLGDTDTQYF.

This clonotype came up many times. A much more abundant neighbour one base away suggests this may be a read error. This chain uses TRBV11-2 with TRBJ2-2, with a weak D call TRBD1 (5 bases). Trimming cost V 1 base and J 4 bases, with 10 bases left between them. The CDR3 totals 15 residues. Germline values: CDR1 SGHAT, CDR2 FQNNGV. Here the CDR3 DNA reads TGTGCCAGCAGCTTAGTCTCAGGGTCCACCGGGGAGCTGTTTTTT. This encodes CASSLVSGSTGELFF. The full variable domain, its missing parts supplied by reference TRBV11-2 and TRBJ2-2, is EAGVAQSPRYKIIEKRQSVAFWCNPISGHATLYWYQQILGQGPKLLIQFQNNGVVDDSQLPKDRFSAERLKGVDSTLKIQPAKLEDSAVYLCASSLVSGSTGELFFGEGSRLTVL.

Many counts were recorded for this clonotype. The V and J genes are TRBV5-8 and TRBJ2-5, with D unresolved. CDR3 length equals 13 residues. V lost 0 bases and J 6 bases, leaving 9 bases between the germline ends. Germline values: CDR1 SGHTS, CDR2 YDEGEE. CDR3: CASSLGQSKTQYF. In DNA, the CDR3 is TGTGCCAGCAGCTTGGGTCAGTCGAAGACCCAGTACTTC.

This clonotype was observed at least ten times. The chain has TRBV15 and TRBJ1-1; D unclear. V lost 0 bases and J 1 base, leaving 12 bases between the germline ends. Germline assignment: CDR1 LNHNV and CDR2 YYDKDF (reference sequence). The CDR3 loop spans 16 amino acids. This CDR3 is CATSRDKGVGNTEAFF. CDR3 DNA sequence: TGTGCCACCAGCAGAGATAAGGGTGTAGGGAACACTGAAGCTTTCTTT.

This clonotype was recorded at least ten times. This chain connects TRBV5-1 to TRBJ2-7, with D perhaps matching TRBD1 (6 bases). Trimming stripped 0 bases from V and 0 bases from J, with 13 bases between. CDR1 is SGHRS, CDR2 YFSETQ, per germline. The CDR3 is 16 residues long. The CDR3 loop is CASSLARGRYSYEQYF. The DNA of the CDR3 is TGCGCCAGCAGCTTGGCCAGGGGCCGGTACTCCTACGAGCAGTACTTC.

Ten or more counts support this clonotype. The chain recombines TRBV28 with TRBJ2-5; D not resolved. Germline CDR1 reads MDHEN; CDR2 reads SYDVKM. This CDR3 is built from 16 residues. With 3 bases removed from V and 5 bases from J, the gap between germline ends came to 19 bases. CDR3 nucleotide sequence: TGTGCCAGCAGTTTTCAACGGACGGATCTCCGGGAGACCCAGTACTTC. As protein: CASSFQRTDLRETQYF.

This clonotype is a singleton in its sample. The V call is TRBV20-1, the J call TRBJ2-7; no clear D gene. The germline V gene has CDR1 DFQATT and CDR2 SNEGSKA (reference sequence). The V gene lost 3 bases and the J gene lost 6 bases, with 15 bases spanning the gap. The CDR3 loop spans 13 amino acids. CDR3 coding DNA: TGCAGTGCTAGTGCCCCCAAGCCGGGCGAGCAGTACTTC. This gives the protein CSASAPKPGEQYF.

The V call is TRBV7-2, the J call TRBJ1-1; possibly TRBD1 for D (5 bases). V shed 1 base and J shed 3 bases, with 9 bases lying between them. The germline CDR1 and CDR2 sequences are SGHTA and FQGNSA. The CDR3 has 14 amino acids. CDR3: CASSLGAGYTEAFF. The DNA for the CDR3 is TGTGCCAGCAGCTTAGGTGCAGGGTACACTGAAGCTTTCTTT.

At least ten counts were recorded for this clonotype. The chain employs TRBV6-2 or TRBV6-3 and TRBJ2-5; possible D gene TRBD1, 6 bases. Germline V gene data show CDR1 as MNHEY and CDR2 as SVGEGT. The length of the CDR3 is 15 residues. Trimming removed 0 bases from V and 0 bases from J, with 8 bases in between. Here the CDR3 reads CASSYSRTDQETQYF. In nucleotides, the CDR3 is TGTGCCAGCAGTTACTCGAGGACAGACCAAGAGACCCAGTACTTC.

The table lists this clonotype with a few counts. The V and J genes are TRBV28 and TRBJ2-7; D is perhaps TRBD1 (6 bases). The germline gives CDR1 MDHEN, CDR2 SYDVKM. The V gene lost 9 bases and the J gene lost 3 bases, with 12 bases spanning the gap. CDR3 length: 12 residues. DNA for the CDR3: TGTGCCAGTCAGGGGTACCTCTACGAGCAGTACTTC. It encodes CASQGYLYEQYF.

This clonotype was seen a few times. V usage is TRBV6-2 or TRBV6-3 and J usage is TRBJ2-7; D gene uncertain. The V end lost 2 bases, the J end lost 2 bases, and 7 bases lay between the germline ends. Germline CDR1 reads MNHEY; CDR2 reads SVGEGT. The CDR3 contains 13 residues. The CDR3 protein is CASSYRVAYEQYF. For the CDR3, the DNA is TGTGCCAGCAGTTACAGGGTGGCCTACGAGCAGTACTTC.

This clonotype turned up a few times. The chain couples TRBV9 to TRBJ2-7; D is possibly TRBD1 or TRBD2 (5 bases each). The CDR3 length is 11 residues. From germline, CDR1 is SGDLS and CDR2 YYNGEE. V gave up 3 bases and J gave up 6 bases, with 7 bases separating them. The CDR3, as DNA: TGTGCCAGCAGCGGGGGGTTCGAGCAGTACTTC. Residues: CASSGGFEQYF.

This clonotype was recorded many times. The chain uses TRBV5-1 and TRBJ2-7; 8 bases line up with TRBD1. Looked up from germline, CDR1 is SGHRS and CDR2 is YFSETQ. The CDR3 is made up of 16 amino acids. The trim removed 7 bases at V and 2 bases at J, leaving 14 bases unmatched. The CDR3 coding sequence is TGCGCCAGCTCCCAACGTCCGGGACAGGCTACCTACGAGCAGTACTTC. Translated: CASSQRPGQATYEQYF.

This clonotype was seen repeatedly, ten times or more. The genes are TRBV6-5 and TRBJ2-5; 13 nucleotides line up with TRBD2. This CDR3 has 15 residues. V gave up 7 bases and J gave up 5 bases; unmatched junction bases: 7. Germline values: CDR1 MNHEY, CDR2 SVGAGI. CDR3 nucleotide sequence: TGTGCCAGCACCCGGACTAGCGGGAGTCGGGAGACCCAGTACTTC. Protein product: CASTRTSGSRETQYF.

CDR3 in DNA: TGTGCCAGCAGTCACTCGGGGGCCAAAAACATTCAGTACTTC. Protein: CASSHSGAKNIQYF. The rearrangement uses TRBV12-3 or TRBV12-4 and TRBJ2-4; tentative D call: TRBD2 (5 bases). This CDR3 contains 14 residues. V dropped 5 bases and J dropped 1 base, with 9 bases sitting between them.

Concerning this clonotype: The junction does not match germline at one end; this may be a read error. The chain links TRBV6-2 or TRBV6-3 to TRBJ2-7; the D is unclear. CDR1 MNHEY and CDR2 SVGEGT come from the germline V gene. This CDR3 contains 16 residues. The CDR3 protein is CASSYQRLGRRYEQSF. As DNA, the CDR3 is TGTGCCAGCAGTTACCAAAGACTGGGAAGAAGGTACGAGCAGTCCTTC.

This clonotype was found many times. The chain combines TRBV5-1 with TRBJ1-1, with a possible D match to TRBD1 (6 bases). From germline, CDR1 is SGHRS and CDR2 YFSETQ. This CDR3 region has 17 residues. Trimming shortened V by 1 base and J by 1 base, and 17 bases separated the two germline ends. This chain's CDR3 is CASSLPGPDRPNTEAFF. CDR3 bases: TGCGCCAGCAGCTTGCCCGGCCCTGACAGGCCGAACACTGAAGCTTTCTTT.

The rearrangement links TRBV6-5 to TRBJ1-2; D might be TRBD1 (5 bases). Germline CDR1 reads MNHEY; CDR2 reads SVGAGI. V was cut by 8 bases and J by 1 base, with 20 bases left in between. The CDR3 loop spans 16 amino acids. The CDR3: CASCTLGTGLNYGYTF. For the CDR3, the DNA is TGTGCCAGCTGTACACTCGGGACCGGGCTTAACTATGGCTACACCTTC.

This clonotype was counted between two and nine times. This chain uses TRBV3-1 with TRBJ1-3; possibly TRBD1 for D (5 bases). V was clipped by 1 base and J by 3 bases, with 10 bases between them. Germline CDR1 and CDR2: LGHDT and YNNKEL (reference sequence). CDR3 length equals 15 residues. CDR3 DNA: TGTGCCAGCAGCCAAGGTCGGGGGGTTGGAAACACCATATATTTT. It codes for CASSQGRGVGNTIYF.

Many counts were recorded for this clonotype. The gene calls are TRBV6-5 and TRBJ2-5, with 8 bases identical to TRBD1. Unmatched junction bases numbered 4, after V lost 2 bases and J lost 5 bases. There are 14 residues in the CDR3. Germline V gene lookup returns CDR1 MNHEY and CDR2 SVGAGI. The CDR3 loop is CASSYPGQAETQYF. The DNA of the CDR3 is TGTGCCAGCAGTTACCCGGGACAGGCGGAGACCCAGTACTTC.

The CDR3: CASSQRKTAISYEQYF. As DNA, the CDR3 is TGTGCCAGCAGCCAGCGGAAGACAGCGATCTCCTACGAGCAGTACTTC. The rearrangement links TRBV12-3 or TRBV12-4 to TRBJ2-7; D may match TRBD1 or TRBD2 (5 bases each). V dropped 6 bases and J dropped 0 bases, with 18 bases sitting between them. The length of the CDR3 is 16 residues.

This clonotype was observed many times. This rearrangement joins TRBV13 to TRBJ2-6; tentative D call: TRBD1 (6 bases). Trimming shortened V by 7 bases and J by 0 bases, and 16 bases separated the two germline ends. The germline V gene encodes CDR1 PRHDT and CDR2 FYEKMQ (reference sequence). The CDR3 extends over 17 amino acids. CDR3 residues: CASKPTGWGSGANVLTF. The CDR3 coding sequence is TGTGCCAGCAAACCGACAGGTTGGGGCTCTGGGGCCAACGTCCTGACTTTC. Using reference TRBV13 and TRBJ2-6 for the parts outside the CDR3, the full variable domain is AAGVIQSPRHLIKEKRETATLKCYPIPRHDTVYWYQQGPGQDPQFLISFYEKMQSDKGSIPDRFSAQQFSDYHSELNMSSLELGDSALYFCASKPTGWGSGANVLTFGAGSRLTVL.

Concerning this clonotype itself: One base away lies a much larger clone, so this may be a sequencing read error. The chain employs TRBV4-1 and TRBJ2-7, with D maybe TRBD2 (6 bases). The CDR3 is made up of 16 amino acids. With 4 bases removed from V and 5 bases from J, the gap between germline ends came to 21 bases. Germline V gene lookup returns CDR1 MGHRA and CDR2 YSYEKL. Here the CDR3 DNA reads TGCGCCAGCAGCCCCGAGGAATGGGAGGCTATGAACGAGCAGTACTTC. Its translation: CASSPEEWEAMNEQYF.

This clonotype was seen many times. V usage is TRBV5-1 and J usage is TRBJ2-7, with 9 bases identical to TRBD1. J lost 4 bases, V lost 4 bases, and 6 bases had no gene match. Looked up from germline, CDR1 is SGHRS and CDR2 is YFSETQ. CDR3 length: 14 residues. The CDR3 protein is CASSPGQGQYEQYF. In DNA form, the CDR3 reads TGCGCCAGCAGCCCAGGACAGGGGCAATACGAGCAGTACTTC.

This clonotype appeared many times. The rearrangement joins TRBV19 to TRBJ1-1; 10 bases fit TRBD1. Germline CDR1 reads LNHDA; CDR2 reads SQIVND (reference sequence). The CDR3 runs 20 residues. J gave up 4 bases and V 4 bases, and 21 bases lay outside the gene matches. The CDR3 nucleotides are TGTGCCAGTAGTAAGCGGACAGGGGGAACAGGGCGCGGGTATAGCACTGAAGCTTTCTTT. This translates into CASSKRTGGTGRGYSTEAFF.